This T cell receptor beta chain appears in the sequencing data of a study of T cell responses to AZD1222 COVID-19 vaccine. The CDR3 totals 15 residues. CDR1 is WSHSY, CDR2 SAAADI, per germline. Trimming cost V 3 bases and J 2 bases; bases outside gene matches: 5. About this clone: Its antigen is as yet unknown.

Study results and caveats: Sampled repertoires all dated from after the peak T cell response. Regions 160-218 and 743-854 held dominance among vaccine-associated CD4 TCRs, which spanned spike. Donors skewed white British and female; clonal diversity was possibly underestimated.

The table came from immunoSEQ multiplex PCR; TCRdb's copy has only in-frame clones and leaves some out. The sample gives 100,000 to 150,000 clones, about 90% of which show up once; approximately 5.4% is in the top ten. The chain couples TRBV10-2 to TRBJ2-7, with TRBD2 matching 9 bases. The source of this sequence is an adult in good health. The sequences come from peripheral blood, collected on day 0 of AZD1222 vaccination. As DNA, the CDR3 is TGCGCCAGCAGTGAAGAGGCGGGAGGGGCCTACGAGCAGTACTTC. Translating gives CASSEEAGGAYEQYF.